Listed below are T cell receptor beta chains from one sample, sequenced in a study of T-cell reconstitution after alpha-beta-depleted transplantation in children. TCRdb passed the PCR reads through MiXCR, listing each CDR3 protein once. The table includes 200,000 to 250,000 distinct CDR3 sequences, 9.5% to 13% detected once. Specimen: PBMCs, collected before TCRalphabeta/CD19-depleted stem cell transplant. Every receptor here comes from a child under two years old with acute myeloid leukemia, due to receive a stem cell transplant. The CDR3 runs from the conserved cysteine through the conserved F or W. The D gene is left open where the match is weak. Size tells how often a clone was seen (once, few, many) or the class of an expanded clone, and some rows leave it out.

>many|TRBJ2-5|TRBD2|TRBV20-1
TGCTGTGCCCCTTGGCGGGAGCAATCCTCGGAGACCCAGTACTTC
CCAPWREQSSETQYF
>many|TRBJ1-1|-|TRBV4-1
TGCGCCAGCAGCCATTATTGGGGGGGCGAAGCTTTCTTT
CASSHYWGGEAFF
>many|TRBJ1-5|-|TRBV4-1
TGCGCCAGCAGCCAATGGGGGGAAAGCAATCAGCCCCAGCATTTT
CASSQWGESNQPQHF
>many|TRBJ1-2|-|TRBV5-1
TGCGCCAGCAGCTCGACAGGTGTAGCTAACTATGGCTACACCTTC
CASSSTGVANYGYTF
>few|TRBJ2-5|-|TRBV28
TGTGCCAGCAGTCCCACCAAGACCCAGTACTTC
CASSPTKTQYF
>many|TRBJ2-5|-|TRBV7-8
TGTGCCAGCAGCTTAATCCTCGGAGGGCCCAAAGAGACCCAGTACTTC
CASSLILGGPKETQYF
>many|TRBJ2-5|-|TRBV12-3/TRBV12-4
TGTGCCAGCAGTTCCCGGTTAGCCCAGACCCAGTACTTC
CASSSRLAQTQYF
>many|TRBJ2-3|-|TRBV28
TGTGCCAGCACCTTAAGCCGCGGCTTCACAGATACGCAGTATTTT
CASTLSRGFTDTQYF
>many|TRBJ1-6|TRBD1|TRBV27
TGTGCCAGCAGTTTCCACAGACCCCCGACAGGGAGTCTCTCCTATAATTCACCCCTCCACTTT
CASSFHRPPTGSLSYNSPLHF
>many|TRBJ2-7|-|TRBV11-2
TGTGCCAGCAGCTTAGGGTTCGAGATTATCTACGAGCAGTACTTC
CASSLGFEIIYEQYF
>many|TRBJ2-7|-|TRBV7-2
TGTGCCAGCAGCTTACCCACAGGGTTCAACGAGCAGTACTTC
CASSLPTGFNEQYF
>many|TRBJ1-5|TRBD1|TRBV20-1
TGCAGTGCTAGTGGGACAGTGAGCAATCAGCCCCAGCATTTT
CSASGTVSNQPQHF
>-|TRBJ1-2|TRBD1|TRBV5-5
TGTGCCAGCAGCCGACAGGGCCAGCTGTTGACCTATGGCTACACCTTC
CASSRQGQLLTYGYTF
>-|TRBJ2-1|TRBD1|TRBV7-8
TGTGCCAGCAGCTTAGCCCGGACAGGGGTGAGAAATGAGCAGTTCTTC
CASSLARTGVRNEQFF
>many|TRBJ2-7|TRBD1|TRBV20-1
TGCAGTGCTCCGGGACAGGGAAAGCGGGGAGAGCAGTACTTC
CSAPGQGKRGEQYF
>many|TRBJ1-6|TRBD1|TRBV5-5
TGTGCCAGCAGCTTGTGGGGACAGGCTTCACCCCTCCACTTT
CASSLWGQASPLHF
>few|TRBJ2-1|-|TRBV20-1
TGCAGTGCTAGAGGCGCGGGACGGGACAATGAGCAGTTCTTC
CSARGAGRDNEQFF
>few|TRBJ2-5|TRBD2|TRBV28
TGTGCCAGCAGTTACCGACTAGCGGGAGTGGAGACCCAGTACTTC
CASSYRLAGVETQYF
>-|TRBJ2-7|-|TRBV12-2
TGTGCAAGTCGCTTAAACTACGGGGAGGCACTAGCGGGAATCTACGAGCAGTACTTC
CASRLNYGEALAGIYEQYF
>many|TRBJ2-3|-|TRBV12-3/TRBV12-4
TGTGCCAGCAGCCGGGACAGCACAGATACGCAGTATTTT
CASSRDSTDTQYF
>many|TRBJ2-3|-|TRBV15
TGTGCCACACGGAGGGAGGCCGGGTCAGATACGCAGTATTTT
CATRREAGSDTQYF
>many|TRBJ2-7|-|TRBV11-2
TGTGCCAGCAGCTTAAGTCGACTAGTCTACGAGCAGTACTTC
CASSLSRLVYEQYF
>many|TRBJ1-2|-|TRBV5-1
TGCGCCAGCGGACAGAACTATGGCTACACCTTC
CASGQNYGYTF
>many|TRBJ2-3|-|TRBV7-2
TGTGCCAGCAGCTTATGGCTCCCAACGCTTCCAGATACGCAGTATTTT
CASSLWLPTLPDTQYF
>many|TRBJ2-3|TRBD2|TRBV5-1
TGCGCCAGCAGCTCCGGACTAGCGGCTAGCACAGATACGCAGTATTTT
CASSSGLAASTDTQYF
>-|TRBJ1-5|TRBD1|TRBV20-1
TGCAGTGCTAGCCTCCCGGGACAGGTCAACAATCAGCCCCAGCATTTT
CSASLPGQVNNQPQHF
>many|TRBJ2-2|-|TRBV7-2
TGTGCCAGCAGCTTACAGGGCCGAAGCGGGGAGCTGTTTTTT
CASSLQGRSGELFF
>few|TRBJ2-5|-|TRBV7-9
TGTGCCAGCAGCTTTCATGGGGACCTGGAGACCCAGTACTTC
CASSFHGDLETQYF
>many|TRBJ1-4|TRBD1|TRBV12-3/TRBV12-4
TGTGCCAGCAGTTTCGGGGACAGGGTGGCTAATGAAAAACTGTTTTTT
CASSFGDRVANEKLFF
>many|TRBJ2-1|-|TRBV12-3/TRBV12-4
TGTGGGGTTGTCTACAATGAGCAGTTCTTC
CGVVYNEQFF
>many|TRBJ1-1|TRBD1|TRBV28
TGTGCCAGCGGGGACAGCAACACTGAAGCTTTCTTT
CASGDSNTEAFF
>-|TRBJ2-2|-|TRBV3-1
TGTGCCAGCAGCCTATGGACTTGCGGAGACAGCGGGGAGCTGTTTTTT
CASSLWTCGDSGELFF
>-|TRBJ2-6|-|TRBV28
TGTGCCAGCAGTCCGCAAAGCTCTGGGGCCAACGTCCTGACTTTC
CASSPQSSGANVLTF
>many|TRBJ1-1|-|TRBV5-5
TGTGCCAGCAGCTCCGCGCCGAACACTGAAGCTTTCTTT
CASSSAPNTEAFF
>many|TRBJ2-3|TRBD1|TRBV10-3
TGTGTCATCAGTGGAAGGACAGGGGACAGAGATACGCAGTATTTT
CVISGRTGDRDTQYF
>many|TRBJ1-5|-|TRBV7-6
TGTGCCAGCAGTCTCGACAGTGGTTATCAGCCCCAGCATTTT
CASSLDSGYQPQHF
>many|TRBJ2-7|TRBD1|TRBV6-5
TGTGCCAGCAGTTACCGGGACAGGGGACCCTACGAGCAGTACTTC
CASSYRDRGPYEQYF
>many|TRBJ2-1|TRBD2|TRBV7-9
TGTGCCAGCAGCTTACTAGCGGGAGGGCCGGATGAGCAGTTCTTC
CASSLLAGGPDEQFF
>-|TRBJ2-3|TRBD2|TRBV7-9
TGTGCCAGCAGCTTACCATCTGGACTAGAGCTAACAGATACGCAGTATTTT
CASSLPSGLELTDTQYF
>many|TRBJ2-4|-|TRBV10-3
TGTGCCATCCAGGAGGGCTTAGCCAAAAACATTCAGTACTTC
CAIQEGLAKNIQYF
>many|TRBJ1-1|-|TRBV28
TGTGCCAGCAGTGCCCCCACGGCGGGGAACACTGAAGCTTTCTTT
CASSAPTAGNTEAFF
>many|TRBJ1-2|TRBD1|TRBV29-1
TGCAGCGCGAGAATACAGGGGACCTATGGCTACACCTTC
CSARIQGTYGYTF
>-|TRBJ2-5|TRBD1|TRBV29-1
TGCAGCGTTGATTACAGGGGAGAGACCCAGTACTTC
CSVDYRGETQYF
>many|TRBJ2-1|-|TRBV12-3/TRBV12-4
TGTGCCAGCAGCAGGGACTTTAGAAATGAGCAGTTCTTC
CASSRDFRNEQFF
>many|TRBJ2-3|-|TRBV15
TGTGCCACCAGCCGACCCGTGAACTCGCAGTATTTT
CATSRPVNSQYF
>many|TRBJ1-1|-|TRBV13
TGTGCCAGCAGCCCTAGACAGAAGAACACTGAAGCTTTCTTT
CASSPRQKNTEAFF
>many|TRBJ1-1|-|TRBV7-2
TGTGCCAGCAGCGCAATGGGGGTACTGAACACTGAAGCTTTCTTT
CASSAMGVLNTEAFF
>-|TRBJ2-1|-|TRBV25-1
TGTGCCAGCAGTGAATTGGGGGGGGGACAAGATGAGCAGTTCTTC
CASSELGGGQDEQFF
>-|TRBJ2-4|TRBD1|TRBV19
TGTGCCAGTAGTACCGGACAGGGGAGGGGAGGAAAAAACATTCAGTACTTC
CASSTGQGRGGKNIQYF
>many|TRBJ1-2|TRBD1|TRBV24-1
TGTGCCACCAGTGACCCCCCCGGTGGGACAGGCCCCTATGGCTACACCTTC
CATSDPPGGTGPYGYTF
>many|TRBJ2-5|-|TRBV15
TGTGCCACCAGCAGAGATATCCGCCAAGAGACCCAGTACTTC
CATSRDIRQETQYF
>many|TRBJ2-6|TRBD2|TRBV6-5
TGTTCCAGCAGTTACGGTGCTAGCGGGGCCTCCCTGACTTTC
CSSSYGASGASLTF
>many|TRBJ1-1|-|TRBV7-9
TGTGCCAGCAGCCAACAGGGCCTGCGGGCTGAAGCTTTCTTT
CASSQQGLRAEAFF
>many|TRBJ2-7|TRBD2|TRBV5-1
TGCGCCAGCAGCTTGGGGGGACTAGGGCCTAACGAGCAGTACTTC
CASSLGGLGPNEQYF
>many|TRBJ2-7|TRBD1|TRBV19
TGTGCCAGTAGACGGACAGGGGGGTACGAGCAGTACTTC
CASRRTGGYEQYF
>many|TRBJ2-3|-|TRBV5-1
TGCGCCAGCAGTGTCCGACAGGCAGATACGCAGTATTTT
CASSVRQADTQYF
>many|TRBJ1-5|TRBD1|TRBV12-3/TRBV12-4
TGTGCCAGCACAGGACAGGCCGCGGATCCCCAGCATTTT
CASTGQAADPQHF
>many|TRBJ2-7|-|TRBV7-9
TGTGCCAGCAGCAGACGCCCCTACGAGCAGTACTTC
CASSRRPYEQYF
>many|TRBJ2-2|-|TRBV28
TGTGCCAGCAGTTCCCAGCTCCCCGGGGAGCTGTTTTTT
CASSSQLPGELFF
>many|TRBJ2-2|-|TRBV9
TGTGCCAGCAGCGTCGGGAGAGGGACCGGGGAGCTGTTTTTT
CASSVGRGTGELFF